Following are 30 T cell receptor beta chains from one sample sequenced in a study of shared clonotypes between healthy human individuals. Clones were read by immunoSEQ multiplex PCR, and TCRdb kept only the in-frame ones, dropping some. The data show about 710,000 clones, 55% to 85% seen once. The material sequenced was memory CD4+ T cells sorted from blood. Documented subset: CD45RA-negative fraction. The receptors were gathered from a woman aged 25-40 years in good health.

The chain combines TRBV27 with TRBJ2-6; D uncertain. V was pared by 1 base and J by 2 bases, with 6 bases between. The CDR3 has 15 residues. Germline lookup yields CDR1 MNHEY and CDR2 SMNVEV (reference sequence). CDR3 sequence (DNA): TGTGCCAGCAGTTTATATATGACTGGGGCCAACGTCCTGACTTTC. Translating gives CASSLYMTGANVLTF.

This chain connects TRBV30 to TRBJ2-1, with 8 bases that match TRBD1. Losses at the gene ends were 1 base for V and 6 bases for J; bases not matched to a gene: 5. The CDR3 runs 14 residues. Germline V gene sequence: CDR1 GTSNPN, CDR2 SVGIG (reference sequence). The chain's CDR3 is CAWSGGQGGNEQFF. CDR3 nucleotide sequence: TGTGCCTGGAGTGGTGGACAGGGAGGCAATGAGCAGTTCTTC.

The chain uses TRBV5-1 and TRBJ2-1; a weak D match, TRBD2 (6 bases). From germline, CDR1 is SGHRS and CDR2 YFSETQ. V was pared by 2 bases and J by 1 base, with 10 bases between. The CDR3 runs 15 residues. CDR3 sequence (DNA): TGCGCCAGCAGCTTTTCTAGCGCTTCCTACAATGAGCAGTTCTTC. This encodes CASSFSSASYNEQFF.

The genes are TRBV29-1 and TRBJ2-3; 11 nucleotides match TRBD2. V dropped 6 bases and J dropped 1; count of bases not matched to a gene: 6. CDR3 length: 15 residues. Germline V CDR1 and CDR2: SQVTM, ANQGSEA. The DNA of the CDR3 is TGCAGCGTCGCAAGGGGACTAGCGGGCACAGATACGCAGTATTTT. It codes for CSVARGLAGTDTQYF.

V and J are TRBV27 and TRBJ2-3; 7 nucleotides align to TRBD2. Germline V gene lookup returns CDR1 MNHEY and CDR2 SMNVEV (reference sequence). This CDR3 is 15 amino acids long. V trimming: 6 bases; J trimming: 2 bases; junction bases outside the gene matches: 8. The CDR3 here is CASSSWGGDTDTQYF. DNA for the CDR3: TGTGCCAGCAGCTCTTGGGGGGGGGACACAGATACGCAGTATTTT.

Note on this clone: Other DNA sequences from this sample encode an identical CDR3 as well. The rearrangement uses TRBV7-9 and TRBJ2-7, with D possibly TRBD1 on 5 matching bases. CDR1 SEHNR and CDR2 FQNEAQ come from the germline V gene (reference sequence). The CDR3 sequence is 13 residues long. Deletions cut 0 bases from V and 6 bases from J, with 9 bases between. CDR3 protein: CASSLAQGAEQYF. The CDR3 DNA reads TGTGCCAGCAGCTTAGCCCAAGGGGCCGAGCAGTACTTC.

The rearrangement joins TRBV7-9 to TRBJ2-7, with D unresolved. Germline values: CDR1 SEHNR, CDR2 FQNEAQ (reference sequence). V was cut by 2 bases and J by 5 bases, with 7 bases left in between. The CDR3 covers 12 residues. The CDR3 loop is CASSLSVDEQYF. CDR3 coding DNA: TGTGCCAGCAGCTTATCTGTAGACGAGCAGTACTTC.

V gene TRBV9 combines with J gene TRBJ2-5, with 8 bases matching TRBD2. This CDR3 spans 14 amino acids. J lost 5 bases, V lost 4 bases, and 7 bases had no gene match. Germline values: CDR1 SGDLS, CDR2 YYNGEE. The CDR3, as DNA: TGTGCCAGCAGCTCCGGGAGGGCACGGGAGACCCAGTACTTC. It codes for CASSSGRARETQYF.

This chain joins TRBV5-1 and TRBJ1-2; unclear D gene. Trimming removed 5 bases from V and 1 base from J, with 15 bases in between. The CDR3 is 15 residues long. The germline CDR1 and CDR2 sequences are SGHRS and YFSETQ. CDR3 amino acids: CASRPSRDLNYGYTF. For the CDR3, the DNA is TGCGCCAGCAGACCGAGCAGAGACCTTAACTATGGCTACACCTTC.

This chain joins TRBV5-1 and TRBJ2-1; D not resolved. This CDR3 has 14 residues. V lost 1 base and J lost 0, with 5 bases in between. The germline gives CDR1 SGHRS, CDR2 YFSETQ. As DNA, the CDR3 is TGCGCCAGCAGCTTGACCTTCTCCTACAATGAGCAGTTCTTC. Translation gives CASSLTFSYNEQFF.

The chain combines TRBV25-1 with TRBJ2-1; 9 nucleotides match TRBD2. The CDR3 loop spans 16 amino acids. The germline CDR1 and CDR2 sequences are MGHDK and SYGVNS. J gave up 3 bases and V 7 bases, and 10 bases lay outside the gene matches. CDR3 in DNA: TGTGCCAGCACCACCTCGCTAGCGGGAAGCTACAATGAGCAGTTCTTC. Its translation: CASTTSLAGSYNEQFF.

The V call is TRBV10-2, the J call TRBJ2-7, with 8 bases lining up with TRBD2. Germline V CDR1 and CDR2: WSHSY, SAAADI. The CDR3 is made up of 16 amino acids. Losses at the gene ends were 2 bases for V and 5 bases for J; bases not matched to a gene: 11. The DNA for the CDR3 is TGCGCCAGCAGTGAGGAAAGCGGGAGACCCGTCAACGAGCAGTACTTC. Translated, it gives CASSEESGRPVNEQYF.

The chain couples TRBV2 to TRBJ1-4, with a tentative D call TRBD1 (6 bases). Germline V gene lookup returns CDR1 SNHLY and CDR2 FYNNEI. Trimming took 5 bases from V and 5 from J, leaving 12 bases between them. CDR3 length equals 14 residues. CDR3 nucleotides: TGTGCCAGCAGTTCACAGGGAGACAATGAAAAACTGTTTTTT. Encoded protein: CASSSQGDNEKLFF.

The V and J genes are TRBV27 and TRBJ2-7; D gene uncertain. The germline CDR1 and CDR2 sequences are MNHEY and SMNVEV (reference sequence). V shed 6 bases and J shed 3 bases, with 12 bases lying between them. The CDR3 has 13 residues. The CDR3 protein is CASRPTNRYEQYF. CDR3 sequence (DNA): TGTGCCAGCAGACCAACCAATCGCTACGAGCAGTACTTC.

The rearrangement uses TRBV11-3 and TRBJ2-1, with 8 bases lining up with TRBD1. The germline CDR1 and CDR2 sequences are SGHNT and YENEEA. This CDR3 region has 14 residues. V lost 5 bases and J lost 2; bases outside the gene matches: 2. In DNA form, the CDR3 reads TGTGCCAGCAGCGGACAGGGCACCTACAATGAGCAGTTCTTC. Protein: CASSGQGTYNEQFF.

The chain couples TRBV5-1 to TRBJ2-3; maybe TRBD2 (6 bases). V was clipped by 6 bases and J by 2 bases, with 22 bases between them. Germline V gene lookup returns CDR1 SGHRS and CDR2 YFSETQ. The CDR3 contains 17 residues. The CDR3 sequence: CASTPRPSGQNTDTQYF. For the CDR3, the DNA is TGCGCCAGCACCCCCCGCCCCAGCGGGCAGAACACAGATACGCAGTATTTT.

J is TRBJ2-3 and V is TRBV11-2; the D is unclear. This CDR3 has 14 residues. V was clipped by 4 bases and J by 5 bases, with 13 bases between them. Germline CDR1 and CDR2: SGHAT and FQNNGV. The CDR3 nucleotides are TGTGCCAGCAGCTCCCCGGCGGACGGAGATACGCAGTATTTT. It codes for CASSSPADGDTQYF.

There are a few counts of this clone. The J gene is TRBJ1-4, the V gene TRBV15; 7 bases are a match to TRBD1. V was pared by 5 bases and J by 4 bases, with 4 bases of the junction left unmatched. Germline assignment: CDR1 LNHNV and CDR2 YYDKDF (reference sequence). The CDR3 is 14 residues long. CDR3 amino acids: CATSAGDSNEKLFF. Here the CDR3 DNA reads TGTGCCACCAGCGCGGGGGACAGTAATGAAAAACTGTTTTTT.

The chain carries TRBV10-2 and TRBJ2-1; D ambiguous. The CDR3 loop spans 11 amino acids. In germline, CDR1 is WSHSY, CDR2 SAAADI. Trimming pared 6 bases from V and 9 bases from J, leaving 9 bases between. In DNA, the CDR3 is TGCGCCAGCAGGCAAGGCCTTGAGCAGTTCTTC. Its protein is CASRQGLEQFF.

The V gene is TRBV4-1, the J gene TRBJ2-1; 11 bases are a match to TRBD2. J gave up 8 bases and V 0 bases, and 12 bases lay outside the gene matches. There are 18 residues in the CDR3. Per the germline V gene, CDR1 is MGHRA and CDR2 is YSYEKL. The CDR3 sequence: CASSQDPLLAGVTDEQFF. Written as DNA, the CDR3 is TGCGCCAGCAGCCAAGATCCCCTACTAGCGGGAGTCACCGATGAGCAGTTCTTC.

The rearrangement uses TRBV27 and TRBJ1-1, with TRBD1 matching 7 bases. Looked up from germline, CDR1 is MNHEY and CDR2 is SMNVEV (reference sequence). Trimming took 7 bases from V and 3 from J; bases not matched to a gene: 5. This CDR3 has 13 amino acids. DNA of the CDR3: TGTGCCAGCATCGACAGGGCAGACACTGAAGCTTTCTTT. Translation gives CASIDRADTEAFF.

CDR3 bases: TGTGCCAGCAGATGGACAGAGGGAAAGGAAAAACTGTTTTTT. It is translated as CASRWTEGKEKLFF. This sequence joins TRBV2 and TRBJ1-4; tentative D call: TRBD1 (6 bases). The CDR3 length is 14 residues. Germline V gene data show CDR1 as SNHLY and CDR2 as FYNNEI. V shed 6 bases and J shed 8 bases, with 16 bases lying between them.

CDR3 residues: CAISYGLGYNTEAFF. The DNA for the CDR3 is TGTGCCATCAGTTACGGTTTAGGGTACAACACTGAAGCTTTCTTT. V and J are TRBV10-3 and TRBJ1-1; unclear D gene. The germline gives CDR1 ENHRY, CDR2 SYGVKD. The CDR3 has 15 amino acids. Trimming pared 5 bases from V and 2 bases from J, leaving 15 bases between.

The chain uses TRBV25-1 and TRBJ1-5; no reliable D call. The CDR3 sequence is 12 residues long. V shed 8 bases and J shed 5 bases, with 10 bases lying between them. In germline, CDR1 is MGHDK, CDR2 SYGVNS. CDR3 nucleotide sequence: TGTGCCAGCGGGGAGGGTGATCAGCCCCAGCATTTT. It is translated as CASGEGDQPQHF.

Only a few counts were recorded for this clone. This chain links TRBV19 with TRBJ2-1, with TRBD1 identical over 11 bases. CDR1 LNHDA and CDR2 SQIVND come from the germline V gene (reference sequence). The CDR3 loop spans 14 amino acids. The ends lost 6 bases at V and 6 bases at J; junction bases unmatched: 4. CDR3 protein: CASRTGTGGNEQFF. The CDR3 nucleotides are TGTGCCAGTAGGACCGGGACAGGGGGCAATGAGCAGTTCTTC.

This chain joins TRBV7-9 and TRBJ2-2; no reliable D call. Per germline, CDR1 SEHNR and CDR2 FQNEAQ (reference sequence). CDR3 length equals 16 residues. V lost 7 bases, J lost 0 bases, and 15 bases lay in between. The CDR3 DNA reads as TGTGCCAGCACCTCTCGTGGGATTGCGAACACCGGGGAGCTGTTTTTT. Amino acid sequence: CASTSRGIANTGELFF.

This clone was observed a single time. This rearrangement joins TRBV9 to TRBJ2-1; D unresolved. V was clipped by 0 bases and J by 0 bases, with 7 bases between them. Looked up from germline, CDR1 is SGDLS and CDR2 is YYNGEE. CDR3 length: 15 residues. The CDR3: CASSVDYSSYNEQFF. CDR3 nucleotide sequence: TGTGCCAGCAGCGTAGACTATAGCTCCTACAATGAGCAGTTCTTC. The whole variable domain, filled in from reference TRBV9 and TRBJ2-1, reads DSGVTQTPKHLITATGQRVTLRCSPRSGDLSVYWYQQSLDQGLQFLIQYYNGEERAKGNILERFSAQQFPDLHSELNLSSLELGDSALYFCASSVDYSSYNEQFFGPGTRLTVL.

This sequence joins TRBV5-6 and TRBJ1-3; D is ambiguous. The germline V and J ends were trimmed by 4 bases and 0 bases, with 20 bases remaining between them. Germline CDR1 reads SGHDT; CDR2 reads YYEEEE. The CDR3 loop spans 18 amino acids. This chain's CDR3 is CASSPGGAVFFSGNTIYF. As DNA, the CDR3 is TGTGCCAGCAGCCCCGGTGGAGCTGTCTTCTTCTCTGGAAACACCATATATTTT. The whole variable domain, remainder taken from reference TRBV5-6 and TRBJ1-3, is DAGVTQSPTHLIKTRGQQVTLRCSPKSGHDTVSWYQQALGQGPQFIFQYYEEEERQRGNFPDRFSGHQFPNYSSELNVNALLLGDSALYLCASSPGGAVFFSGNTIYFGEGSWLTVV.

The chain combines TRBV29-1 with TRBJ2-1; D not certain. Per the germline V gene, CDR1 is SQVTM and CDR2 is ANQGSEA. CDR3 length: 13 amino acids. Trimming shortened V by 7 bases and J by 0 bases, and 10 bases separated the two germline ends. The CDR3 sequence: CSAVGSSYNEQFF. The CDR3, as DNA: TGCAGCGCCGTGGGTAGCTCCTACAATGAGCAGTTCTTC.

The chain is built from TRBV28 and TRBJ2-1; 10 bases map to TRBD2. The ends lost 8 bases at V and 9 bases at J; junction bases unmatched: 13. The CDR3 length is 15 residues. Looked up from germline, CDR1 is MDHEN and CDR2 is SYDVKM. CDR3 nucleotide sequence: TGTGCCAGCGTATTCCTGGCTAGCGGGAGACCTGAGCAGTTCTTC. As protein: CASVFLASGRPEQFF.